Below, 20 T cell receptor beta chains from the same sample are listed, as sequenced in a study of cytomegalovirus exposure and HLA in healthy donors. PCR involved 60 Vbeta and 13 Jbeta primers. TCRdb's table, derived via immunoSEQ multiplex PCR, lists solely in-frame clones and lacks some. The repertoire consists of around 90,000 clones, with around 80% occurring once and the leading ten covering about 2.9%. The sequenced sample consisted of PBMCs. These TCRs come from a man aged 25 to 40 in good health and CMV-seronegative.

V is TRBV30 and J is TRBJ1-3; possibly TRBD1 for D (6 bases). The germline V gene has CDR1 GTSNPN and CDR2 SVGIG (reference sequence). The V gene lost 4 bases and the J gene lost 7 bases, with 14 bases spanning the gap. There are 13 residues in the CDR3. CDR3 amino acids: CAWTQGSKNTIYF. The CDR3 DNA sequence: TGTGCCTGGACCCAGGGGAGTAAGAACACCATATATTTT. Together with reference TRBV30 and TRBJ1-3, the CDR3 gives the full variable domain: SQTIHQWPATLVQPVGSPLSLECTVEGTSNPNLYWYRQAAGRGLQLLFYSVGIGQISSEVPQNLSASRPQDRQFILSSKKLLLSDSGFYLCAWTQGSKNTIYFGEGSWLTVV.

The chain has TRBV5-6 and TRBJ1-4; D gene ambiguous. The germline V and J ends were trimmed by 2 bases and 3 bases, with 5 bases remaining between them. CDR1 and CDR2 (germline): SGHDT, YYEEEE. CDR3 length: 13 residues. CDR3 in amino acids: CASSFVPNEKLFF. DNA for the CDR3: TGTGCCAGCAGCTTCGTCCCTAATGAAAAACTGTTTTTT.

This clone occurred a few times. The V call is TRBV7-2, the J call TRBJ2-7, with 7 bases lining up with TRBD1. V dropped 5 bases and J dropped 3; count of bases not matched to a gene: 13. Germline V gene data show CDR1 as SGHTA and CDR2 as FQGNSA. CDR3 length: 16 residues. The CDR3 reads CASSPQTGTGLYEQYF. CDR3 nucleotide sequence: TGTGCCAGCAGCCCTCAGACAGGGACGGGGCTCTACGAGCAGTACTTC. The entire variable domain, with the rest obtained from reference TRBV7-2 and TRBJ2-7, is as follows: GAGVSQSPSNKVTEKGKDVELRCDPISGHTALYWYRQSLGQGLEFLIYFQGNSAPDKSGLPSDRFSAERTGGSVSTLTIQRTQQEDSAVYLCASSPQTGTGLYEQYFGPGTRLTVT.

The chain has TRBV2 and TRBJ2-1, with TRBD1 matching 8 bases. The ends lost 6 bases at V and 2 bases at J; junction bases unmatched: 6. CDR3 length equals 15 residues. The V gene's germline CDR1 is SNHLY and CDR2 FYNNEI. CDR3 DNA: TGTGCCAGCAGCGGACAGGGATTTCCCTACAATGAGCAGTTCTTC. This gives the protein CASSGQGFPYNEQFF.

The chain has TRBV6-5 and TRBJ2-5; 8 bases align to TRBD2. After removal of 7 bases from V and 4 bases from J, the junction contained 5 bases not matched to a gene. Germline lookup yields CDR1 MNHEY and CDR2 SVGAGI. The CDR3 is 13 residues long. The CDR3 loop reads CASTKRGGETQYF. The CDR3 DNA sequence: TGTGCCAGCACCAAACGGGGGGGAGAGACCCAGTACTTC.

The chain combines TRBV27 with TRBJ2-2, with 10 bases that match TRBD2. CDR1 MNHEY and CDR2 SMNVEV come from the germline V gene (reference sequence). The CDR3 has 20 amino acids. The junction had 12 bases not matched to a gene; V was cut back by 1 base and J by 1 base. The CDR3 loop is CASSLWGPSGGAMNTGELFF. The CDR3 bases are TGTGCCAGCAGTTTATGGGGGCCGAGCGGGGGGGCCATGAACACCGGGGAGCTGTTTTTT.

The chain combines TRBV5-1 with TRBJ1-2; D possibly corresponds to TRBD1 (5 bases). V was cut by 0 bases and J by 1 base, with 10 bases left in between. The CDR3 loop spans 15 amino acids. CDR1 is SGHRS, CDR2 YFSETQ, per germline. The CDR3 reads CASSLEGRGNYGYTF. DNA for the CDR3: TGCGCCAGCAGCTTGGAAGGGAGGGGTAACTATGGCTACACCTTC. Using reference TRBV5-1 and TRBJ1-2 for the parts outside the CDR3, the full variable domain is KAGVTQTPRYLIKTRGQQVTLSCSPISGHRSVSWYQQTPGQGLQFLFEYFSETQRNKGNFPGRFSGRQFSNSRSEMNVSTLELGDSALYLCASSLEGRGNYGYTFGSGTRLTVV.

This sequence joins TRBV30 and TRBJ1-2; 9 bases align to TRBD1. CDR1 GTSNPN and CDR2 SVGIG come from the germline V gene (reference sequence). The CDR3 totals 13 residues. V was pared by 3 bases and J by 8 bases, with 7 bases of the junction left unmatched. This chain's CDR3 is CAWRTGTGRGYTF. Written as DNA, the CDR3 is TGTGCCTGGAGGACCGGGACAGGGAGAGGCTACACCTTC.

The CDR3 sequence: CASSETGVEQFF. CDR3 nucleotide sequence: TGTGCCAGCAGTGAGACAGGGGTCGAGCAGTTCTTC. The chain is built from TRBV6-1 and TRBJ2-1; 8 bases fit TRBD1. Trimming cost V 3 bases and J 10 bases; bases outside gene matches: 2. This CDR3 is 12 amino acids long. Germline loops: CDR1 MNHNS, CDR2 SASEGT.

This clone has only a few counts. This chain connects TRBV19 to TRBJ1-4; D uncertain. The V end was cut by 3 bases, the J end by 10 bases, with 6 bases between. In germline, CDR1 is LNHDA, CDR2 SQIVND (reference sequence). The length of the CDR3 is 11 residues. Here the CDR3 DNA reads TGTGCCAGTAGTATGCTGGCAAAACTGTTTTTT. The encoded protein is CASSMLAKLFF. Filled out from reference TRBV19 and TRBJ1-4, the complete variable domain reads DGGITQSPKYLFRKEGQNVTLSCEQNLNHDAMYWYRQDPGQGLRLIYYSQIVNDFQKGDIAEGYSVSREKKESFPLTVTSAQKNPTAFYLCASSMLAKLFFGSGTQLSVL.

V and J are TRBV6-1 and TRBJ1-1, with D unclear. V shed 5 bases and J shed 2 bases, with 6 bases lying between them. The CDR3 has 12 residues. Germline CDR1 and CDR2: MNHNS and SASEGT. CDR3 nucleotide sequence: TGTGCCAGCAGTCGGGAAAACACTGAAGCTTTCTTT. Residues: CASSRENTEAFF.

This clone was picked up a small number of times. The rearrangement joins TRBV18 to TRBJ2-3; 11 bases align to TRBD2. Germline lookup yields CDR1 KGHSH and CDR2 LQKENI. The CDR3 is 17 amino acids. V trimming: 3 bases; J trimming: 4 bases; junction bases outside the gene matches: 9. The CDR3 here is CASSPVSTSGDADTQYF. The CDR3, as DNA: TGTGCCAGCTCACCCGTGTCGACTAGCGGGGACGCAGATACGCAGTATTTT.

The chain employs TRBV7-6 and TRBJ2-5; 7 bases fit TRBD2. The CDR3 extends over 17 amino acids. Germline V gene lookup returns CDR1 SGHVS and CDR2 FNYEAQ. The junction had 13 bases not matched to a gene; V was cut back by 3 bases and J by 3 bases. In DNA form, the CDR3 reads TGTGCCAGCAGCTTCCACAACTCGATAGCGGGCAAAGAGACCCAGTACTTC. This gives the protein CASSFHNSIAGKETQYF.

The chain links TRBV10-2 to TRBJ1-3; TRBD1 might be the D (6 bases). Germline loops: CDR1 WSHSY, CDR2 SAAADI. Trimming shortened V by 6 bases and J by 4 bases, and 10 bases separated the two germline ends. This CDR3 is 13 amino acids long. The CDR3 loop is CASRMTGGNTIYF. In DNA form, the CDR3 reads TGCGCCAGCAGGATGACAGGCGGAAACACCATATATTTT.

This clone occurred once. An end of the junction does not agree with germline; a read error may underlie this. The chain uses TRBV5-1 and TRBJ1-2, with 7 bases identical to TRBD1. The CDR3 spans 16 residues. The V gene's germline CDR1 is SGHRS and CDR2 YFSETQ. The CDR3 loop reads CASSLGPETGPYGYTF. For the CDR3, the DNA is TGCGCCAGCAGTTTGGGCCCTGAGACAGGGCCTTATGGCTACACCTTC.

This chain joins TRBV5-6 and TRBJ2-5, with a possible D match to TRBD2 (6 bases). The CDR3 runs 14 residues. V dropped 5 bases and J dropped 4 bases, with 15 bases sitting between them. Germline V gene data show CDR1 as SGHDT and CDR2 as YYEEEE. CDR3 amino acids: CASSFSGTRETQYF. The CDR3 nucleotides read TGTGCCAGCAGTTTTTCAGGGACTCGAGAGACCCAGTACTTC.

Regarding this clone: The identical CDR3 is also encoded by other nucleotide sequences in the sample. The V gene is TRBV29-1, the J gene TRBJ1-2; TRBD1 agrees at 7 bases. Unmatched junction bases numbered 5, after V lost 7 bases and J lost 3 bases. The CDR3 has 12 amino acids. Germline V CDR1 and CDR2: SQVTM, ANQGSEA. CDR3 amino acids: CSAGQADYGYTF. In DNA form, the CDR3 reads TGCAGCGCCGGACAGGCGGACTATGGCTACACCTTC.

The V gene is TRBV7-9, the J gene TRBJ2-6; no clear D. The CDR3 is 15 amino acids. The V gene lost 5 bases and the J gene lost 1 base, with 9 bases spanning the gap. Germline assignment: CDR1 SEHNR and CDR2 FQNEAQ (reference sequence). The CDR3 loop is CASSPDISGANVLTF. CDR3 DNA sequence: TGTGCCAGCAGCCCCGACATATCTGGGGCCAACGTCCTGACTTTC.

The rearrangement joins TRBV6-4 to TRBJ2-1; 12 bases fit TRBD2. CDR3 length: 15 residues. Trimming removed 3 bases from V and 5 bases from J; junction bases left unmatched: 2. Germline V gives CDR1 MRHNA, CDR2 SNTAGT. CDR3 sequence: CASSEGLAGNNEQFF. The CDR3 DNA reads TGTGCCAGCAGTGAAGGACTAGCGGGGAACAATGAGCAGTTCTTC.

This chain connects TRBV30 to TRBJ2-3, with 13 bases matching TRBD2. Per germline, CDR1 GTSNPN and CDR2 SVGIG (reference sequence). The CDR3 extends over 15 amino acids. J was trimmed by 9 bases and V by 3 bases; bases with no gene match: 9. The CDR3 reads CAWRSTSGGFGTQYF. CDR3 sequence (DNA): TGTGCCTGGAGATCGACTAGCGGGGGGTTCGGGACGCAGTATTTT.